The rows below give T cell receptor beta chains drawn from one sample of a study of cytotoxic CD8 clonotypes in ibrutinib-treated CLL. The assay was immunoSEQ multiplex PCR, and TCRdb's table has in-frame clones only and misses some. Here the sample spans approximately 210,000 clones, about 72% being singletons. Sequences were derived from PBMCs, sampled after 24 months of ibrutinib treatment. The receptors originated from a human donor with chronic lymphocytic leukemia. CDR3s include the opening cysteine and the closing phenylalanine or tryptophan. Fields, in order: J gene, CDR3 length, clone size, D gene, V gene, CDR3 DNA, CDR3 protein. The D gene is left open where the match is weak. Clone size appears in some rows only: once, few, many, or a class for an expanded clone.

TRBJ2-4 15 once TRBD2 TRBV5-1 TGCGCCAGCAGCCGAGAAGCGGGAGGAAAAAACATTCAGTACTTC CASSREAGGKNIQYF
TRBJ1-2 13 NA NA TRBV30 TGTGCCTGGAGTGTACAAAGGGGGAGCGGCTACACCTTC CAWSVQRGSGYTF
TRBJ2-3 15 once NA TRBV7-2 TGTGCCAGCAGCTTAGACGGACCGAGCACAGATACGCAGTATTTT CASSLDGPSTDTQYF
TRBJ2-5 15 NA NA TRBV4-1 TGCGCCAGCAGCACCCGAAGGGAAGCGCGGGAGACCCAGTACTTC CASSTRREARETQYF
TRBJ2-1 16 NA TRBD2 TRBV19 TGTGCCAGTAGTATAGTACGGCTAGCGGGCACCAATGAGCAGTTCTTC CASSIVRLAGTNEQFF
TRBJ2-1 16 NA NA TRBV2 TGTGCCAGCAGTGTTAATACGGGGACGTCGTGGAATGAGCAGTTCTTC CASSVNTGTSWNEQFF
TRBJ2-7 13 NA TRBD2 TRBV29-1 TGCAGCGCTCGACTAGCGGGGTCCTACGAGCAGTACTTC CSARLAGSYEQYF
TRBJ2-1 14 NA TRBD2 TRBV2 TGTGCCAGCAGAGGACTAGCGGGAGAAGATGAGCAGTTCTTC CASRGLAGEDEQFF
TRBJ2-1 12 NA NA TRBV6-1 TGTGCCAGCAGTGAAACGTACAATGAGCAGTTCTTC CASSETYNEQFF
TRBJ1-5 14 few NA TRBV28 TGTGCCAGCACCCTCCCAGGGGGCAATCAGCCCCAGCATTTT CASTLPGGNQPQHF
TRBJ2-5 16 few NA TRBV10-3 TGTGCCATCAGGGGCCCGGGGCAGGGGCAAGAGGAGACCCAGTACTTC CAIRGPGQGQEETQYF
TRBJ2-7 18 NA TRBD2 TRBV4-3 TGCGCCAGCAGCCAAGATTATGTCTTTAGCGGGCAGTCCTACGAGCAGTACTTC CASSQDYVFSGQSYEQYF
TRBJ2-2 12 NA NA TRBV13 TGTGCCAGCAGCTCCACTCTCGGGGAGCTGTTTTTT CASSSTLGELFF
TRBJ2-7 13 NA TRBD2 TRBV6-5 TGTGCCAGCACGACCCTAGCGGGATACGAGCAGTACTTC CASTTLAGYEQYF
TRBJ2-1 16 NA NA TRBV6-1 TGTGCCAGCAGTGAAGTGTTCCAGGGACCGTACAATGAGCAGTTCTTC CASSEVFQGPYNEQFF
TRBJ2-1 15 once TRBD1 TRBV9 TGTGCCAGCAGCGTAGGGACAGGGGGCCCTAATGAGCAGTTCTTC CASSVGTGGPNEQFF